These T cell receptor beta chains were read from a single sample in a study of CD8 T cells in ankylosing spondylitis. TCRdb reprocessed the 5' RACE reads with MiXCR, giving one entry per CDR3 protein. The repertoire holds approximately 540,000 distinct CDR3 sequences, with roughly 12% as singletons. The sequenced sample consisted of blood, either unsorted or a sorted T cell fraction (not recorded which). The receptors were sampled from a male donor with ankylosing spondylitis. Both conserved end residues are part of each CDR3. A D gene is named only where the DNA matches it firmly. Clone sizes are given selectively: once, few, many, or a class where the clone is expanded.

CDR3 protein: CATSDSLTGGAYNEQFF
CDR3 DNA: TGTGCCACCAGTGATTCCCTGACAGGGGGAGCTTACAATGAGCAGTTCTTC
clone size: many
D gene: TRBD1
V gene: TRBV24-1
J gene: TRBJ2-1

CDR3 protein: CASSLERGGTDTQYF
CDR3 DNA: TGCGCCAGCAGCTTGGAAAGGGGGGGCACAGATACGCAGTATTTT
clone size: few
D gene: NA
V gene: TRBV5-1
J gene: TRBJ2-3

CDR3 protein: CSVVGSSGDADTQYF
CDR3 DNA: TGCAGCGTTGTTGGTTCTAGCGGGGATGCAGATACGCAGTATTTT
clone size: many
D gene: TRBD2
V gene: TRBV29-1
J gene: TRBJ2-3

CDR3 protein: CASSPTVANYGYTF
CDR3 DNA: TGTGCCAGCAGCCCCACCGTTGCTAACTATGGCTACACCTTC
clone size: few
D gene: NA
V gene: TRBV12-3/TRBV12-4
J gene: TRBJ1-2

CDR3 protein: CASRDPGLAVYNEQFF
CDR3 DNA: TGTGCCAGCAGAGATCCGGGACTAGCCGTATACAATGAGCAGTTCTTC
clone size: NA
D gene: TRBD2
V gene: TRBV2
J gene: TRBJ2-1

CDR3 protein: CASSPVGQGRDTQYF
CDR3 DNA: TGTGCCAGCTCACCAGTCGGACAGGGGAGGGATACGCAGTATTTT
clone size: NA
D gene: TRBD1
V gene: TRBV18
J gene: TRBJ2-3

CDR3 protein: CASSEAWQGSTDTQYF
CDR3 DNA: TGTGCCAGCAGTGAAGCATGGCAGGGTAGCACAGATACGCAGTATTTT
clone size: few
D gene: NA
V gene: TRBV2
J gene: TRBJ2-3

CDR3 protein: CASSLGGWIWDNEQFF
CDR3 DNA: TGCGCCAGCAGCCTGGGCGGATGGATATGGGACAATGAGCAGTTCTTC
clone size: NA
D gene: NA
V gene: TRBV23-1
J gene: TRBJ2-1

CDR3 protein: CASSLEGQDTYEQYF
CDR3 DNA: TGTGCCAGCAGCTTAGAGGGACAGGATACTTACGAGCAGTACTTC
clone size: NA
D gene: TRBD1
V gene: TRBV11-2
J gene: TRBJ2-7

CDR3 protein: CASSEVGMHNSPLHF
CDR3 DNA: TGTGCCAGCAGTGAGGTTGGGATGCACAATTCACCCCTCCACTTT
clone size: NA
D gene: NA
V gene: TRBV25-1
J gene: TRBJ1-6

CDR3 protein: CASSPTSGSNYEQYF
CDR3 DNA: TGTGCCAGCAGCCCGACTAGCGGGAGTAACTACGAGCAGTACTTC
clone size: many
D gene: TRBD2
V gene: TRBV7-2
J gene: TRBJ2-7

CDR3 protein: CSASLGFRNQPQHF
CDR3 DNA: TGCAGTGCTAGTCTGGGGTTTCGGAATCAGCCCCAGCATTTT
clone size: many
D gene: NA
V gene: TRBV20-1
J gene: TRBJ1-5

CDR3 protein: CASSPTNFYGYTF
CDR3 DNA: TGTGCCAGCAGTCCGACCAATTTCTATGGCTACACCTTC
clone size: few
D gene: NA
V gene: TRBV3-1
J gene: TRBJ1-2

CDR3 protein: CASSYFRDTEAFF
CDR3 DNA: TGTGCCAGCAGTTATTTCCGGGACACTGAAGCTTTCTTT
clone size: few
D gene: NA
V gene: TRBV2
J gene: TRBJ1-1

CDR3 protein: CASSSHKGNTGELFF
CDR3 DNA: TGTGCCAGCAGCTCGCATAAAGGGAACACCGGGGAGCTGTTTTTT
clone size: few
D gene: NA
V gene: TRBV11-2
J gene: TRBJ2-2

CDR3 protein: CASSQRQGMDTEAFF
CDR3 DNA: TGTGCCAGCAGCCAGAGACAGGGGATGGACACTGAAGCTTTCTTT
clone size: NA
D gene: TRBD1
V gene: TRBV7-9
J gene: TRBJ1-1

CDR3 protein: CASTQAGTHRNEQFF
CDR3 DNA: TGTGCCAGCACGCAAGCAGGGACCCACCGAAATGAGCAGTTCTTC
clone size: NA
D gene: NA
V gene: TRBV6-1
J gene: TRBJ2-1

CDR3 protein: CSVGANYGYTF
CDR3 DNA: TGCAGCGTCGGAGCTAACTATGGCTACACCTTC
clone size: few
D gene: NA
V gene: TRBV29-1
J gene: TRBJ1-2

CDR3 protein: CASSLERSGEQFF
CDR3 DNA: TGTGCCAGCAGCTTAGAAAGGTCCGGGGAGCAGTTCTTC
clone size: NA
D gene: NA
V gene: TRBV11-2
J gene: TRBJ2-1

CDR3 protein: CASSMGLAGIQETQYF
CDR3 DNA: TGTGCCAGCAGCATGGGACTAGCGGGAATCCAAGAGACCCAGTACTTC
clone size: few
D gene: TRBD2
V gene: TRBV12-3/TRBV12-4
J gene: TRBJ2-5

CDR3 protein: CASSQDAGTGNTIYF
CDR3 DNA: TGTGCCAGCAGCCAAGATGCGGGGACTGGAAACACCATATATTTT
clone size: few
D gene: NA
V gene: TRBV3-1
J gene: TRBJ1-3

CDR3 protein: CASSRNRDDAYEQYF
CDR3 DNA: TGTGCCAGCAGCCGAAACCGGGACGACGCCTACGAGCAGTACTTC
clone size: NA
D gene: NA
V gene: TRBV12-3/TRBV12-4
J gene: TRBJ2-7

CDR3 protein: CARNREVNSPLHF
CDR3 DNA: TGTGCCAGGAACAGGGAAGTGAATTCACCCCTCCACTTT
clone size: NA
D gene: NA
V gene: TRBV2
J gene: TRBJ1-6

CDR3 protein: CASSPQGWTEAFF
CDR3 DNA: TGTGCCAGCAGCCCTCAGGGTTGGACTGAAGCTTTCTTT
clone size: NA
D gene: NA
V gene: TRBV7-2
J gene: TRBJ1-1

CDR3 protein: CAHGAQYF
CDR3 DNA: TGTGCCCACGGGGCCCAGTACTTC
clone size: few
D gene: NA
V gene: TRBV10-3
J gene: TRBJ2-5